The 25 T cell receptor beta chains reported below all come from one sample, sequenced in a study of cytomegalovirus exposure and HLA in healthy donors. The PCR contained 60 Vbeta and 13 Jbeta primers. Clones were read by immunoSEQ multiplex PCR, and TCRdb kept only the in-frame ones, dropping some. The data contain 75,000 to 95,000 clones, roughly 60% of them singletons. Material: PBMCs. The receptors were sampled from a woman between 50 and 59 years old in good health and CMV-seropositive.

The J gene is TRBJ1-2, the V gene TRBV2; unclear D gene. V was clipped by 6 bases and J by 7 bases, with 24 bases between them. Germline assignment: CDR1 SNHLY and CDR2 FYNNEI. The CDR3 is 16 residues long. The CDR3 here is CASRTNTAYSISGYTF. The CDR3 coding sequence is TGTGCCAGCAGGACTAATACAGCGTACAGCATCAGTGGCTACACCTTC.

The chain combines TRBV7-8 with TRBJ1-6; 9 bases are shared with TRBD1. The CDR3 covers 17 residues. The germline CDR1 and CDR2 sequences are SGHVS and FQNEAQ. V shed 5 bases and J 10 bases; nucleotides not matched to a gene: 15. DNA for the CDR3: TGTGCCAGCAGCCCCGGACAGGGGAATGCCCTACTCTCACCCCTCCACTTT. Protein sequence: CASSPGQGNALLSPLHF.

This rearrangement joins TRBV5-1 to TRBJ2-5; no clear D gene. The CDR3 sequence is 11 residues long. The ends were cut back, 4 bases at V and 5 bases at J, with 6 bases in the middle. CDR1 and CDR2 from the germline V gene are SGHRS and YFSETQ. CDR3 in amino acids: CASSLPETQYF. The CDR3 nucleotides read TGCGCCAGCAGCCTCCCCGAGACCCAGTACTTC.

The chain has TRBV5-6 and TRBJ1-6; 8 nucleotides line up with TRBD1. The ends lost 1 base at V and 7 bases at J; junction bases unmatched: 4. Looked up from germline, CDR1 is SGHDT and CDR2 is YYEEEE. CDR3 length: 15 amino acids. In DNA form, the CDR3 reads TGTGCCAGCAGCTTGCCCCGACAGGGGAATTCACCCCTCCACTTT. This gives the protein CASSLPRQGNSPLHF.

There are a few counts of this clone. The chain is built from TRBV10-3 and TRBJ1-1; 8 nucleotides line up with TRBD1. The V and J ends lost 10 bases and 2 bases, in that order; junction bases with no gene match: 12. The germline V gene has CDR1 ENHRY and CDR2 SYGVKD. This CDR3 comprises 15 residues. Here the CDR3 DNA reads TGTGCCAGCAGAATCATGCAGGGGGCTAACACTGAAGCTTTCTTT. This translates into CASRIMQGANTEAFF.

The V gene is TRBV5-1, the J gene TRBJ2-3; TRBD2 agrees at 9 bases. The germline CDR1 and CDR2 sequences are SGHRS and YFSETQ. The length of the CDR3 is 13 residues. Germline trimming cut 4 bases from V and 5 bases from J; bases unmatched to any gene: 2. DNA of the CDR3: TGCGCCAGCAGCAGAGCGGGAGGAGATACGCAGTATTTT. Translated: CASSRAGGDTQYF.

This clone appeared a few times. V is TRBV4-3 and J is TRBJ2-4; 7 bases are a match to TRBD1. V shed 0 bases and J 1 base; nucleotides not matched to a gene: 9. Germline V CDR1 and CDR2: LGHNA, YSLEER. The CDR3 loop spans 18 amino acids. CDR3 sequence (DNA): TGCGCCAGCAGCCAAGATGCTAAGGGGGCGAGGGCCAAAAACATTCAGTACTTC. The encoded protein is CASSQDAKGARAKNIQYF.

This clone was picked up many times. The chain uses TRBV7-3 and TRBJ2-5; D unclear. The CDR3 is made up of 13 amino acids. V was trimmed by 1 base and J by 1 base, leaving 4 bases between them. From germline, CDR1 is SGHTA and CDR2 FQGTGA. Here the CDR3 reads CASSLNSQETQYF. Written as DNA, the CDR3 is TGTGCCAGCAGCTTAAATAGCCAAGAGACCCAGTACTTC.

Note on this clone: An end of the junction does not agree with germline; a read error may underlie this. This chain uses TRBV7-9 with TRBJ1-1; D not certain. The CDR3 has 12 amino acids. Germline lookup yields CDR1 SEHNR and CDR2 FQNEAQ (reference sequence). CDR3 amino acids: CSSSLGDIEAFF. The CDR3 DNA is TGTTCCAGCAGCTTAGGCGACATTGAAGCTTTCTTT. Variable domain in full (rest from reference TRBV7-9 and TRBJ1-1): DTGVSQNPRHKITKRGQNVTFRCDPISEHNRLYWYRQTLGQGPEFLTYFQNEAQLEKSRLLSDRFSAERPKGSFSTLEIQRTEQGDSAMYLCSSSLGDIEAFFGQGTRLTVV.

V is TRBV30 and J is TRBJ2-7; weak D call: TRBD2 (5 bases). Germline V lookup: CDR1 GTSNPN, CDR2 SVGIG (reference sequence). V gave up 4 bases and J gave up 0 bases, with 7 bases separating them. The CDR3 has 12 residues. CDR3 protein: CAWTRDSYEQYF. As DNA, the CDR3 is TGTGCCTGGACGAGGGACTCCTACGAGCAGTACTTC.

CDR3 loop: CASNPLQGNYGYTF. The CDR3 bases are TGTGCCAGTAACCCTCTACAGGGGAACTATGGCTACACCTTC. The chain links TRBV19 to TRBJ1-2; 7 bases are a match to TRBD1. The J segment lost 2 bases and the V segment lost 7 bases, leaving 7 bases of the junction unmatched. The germline gives CDR1 LNHDA, CDR2 SQIVND (reference sequence). The CDR3 extends over 14 amino acids.

The chain couples TRBV7-2 to TRBJ1-6; D is undetermined. With 5 bases removed from V and 13 bases from J, the gap between germline ends came to 12 bases. CDR3 length: 12 residues. Per the germline V gene, CDR1 is SGHTA and CDR2 is FQGNSA. The CDR3 reads CASSPGRRPLHF. The DNA for the CDR3 is TGTGCCAGCAGCCCGGGTCGGAGGCCCCTCCACTTT.

The chain is built from TRBV6-1 and TRBJ2-7; 8 bases are a match to TRBD1. The ends lost 8 bases at V and 3 bases at J; junction bases unmatched: 12. The germline gives CDR1 MNHNS, CDR2 SASEGT. The CDR3 covers 15 residues. This CDR3 reads CASRGPGTGNYEQYF. The DNA of the CDR3 is TGTGCCAGCCGCGGGCCCGGGACAGGAAACTACGAGCAGTACTTC.

This clone was recorded once. The chain has TRBV5-5 and TRBJ2-2; a possible D gene is TRBD1 (5 bases). V lost 1 base, J lost 1 base, and 8 bases lay in between. The germline CDR1 and CDR2 sequences are SGHKS and YYEKEE (reference sequence). This CDR3 is 15 amino acids long. CDR3 region: CASSLYRGNTGELFF. In DNA, the CDR3 is TGTGCCAGCAGCTTGTATAGGGGGAACACCGGGGAGCTGTTTTTT.

The chain has TRBV5-1 and TRBJ2-7; 10 bases align to TRBD1. Germline assignment: CDR1 SGHRS and CDR2 YFSETQ. Unmatched junction bases numbered 7, after V lost 5 bases and J lost 2 bases. The CDR3 totals 15 residues. The CDR3 bases are TGCGCCAGCAGGGTAACCGGGACAGGGGCCTACGAGCAGTACTTC. Translation gives CASRVTGTGAYEQYF.

The rearrangement links TRBV7-2 to TRBJ1-2; D perhaps matches TRBD1 (6 bases). Germline V lookup: CDR1 SGHTA, CDR2 FQGNSA. V lost 1 base to trimming and J lost 7 bases, with 19 bases between them. The length of the CDR3 is 16 residues. This CDR3 is CASSLDGSGGAIGYTF. CDR3 DNA sequence: TGTGCCAGCAGCTTAGATGGGTCGGGGGGCGCGATTGGCTACACCTTC.

V is TRBV11-3 and J is TRBJ2-1; tentative D call: TRBD2 (5 bases). The CDR3 extends over 14 amino acids. V shed 1 base and J shed 6 bases, with 10 bases lying between them. Germline CDR1 and CDR2: SGHNT and YENEEA. CDR3 sequence (DNA): TGTGCCAGCAGCTTAGGATCTAGCAGCAATGAGCAGTTCTTC. Translation: CASSLGSSSNEQFF.

This chain uses TRBV28 with TRBJ1-4; TRBD1 might be the D (5 bases). Trimming stripped 11 bases from V and 4 bases from J, with 11 bases between. The length of the CDR3 is 12 residues. Germline assignment: CDR1 MDHEN and CDR2 SYDVKM. The CDR3 sequence is CAATTVNEKLFF. CDR3 sequence (DNA): TGTGCCGCTACGACAGTTAATGAAAAACTGTTTTTT.

This CDR3 reads CASSTGQNNYGYTF. The CDR3 nucleotides read TGTGCCAGCAGCACGGGACAGAACAACTATGGCTACACCTTC. The J gene is TRBJ1-2, the V gene TRBV7-9; 7 positions match TRBD1. V was clipped by 5 bases and J by 2 bases; unmatched bases: 5. The CDR3 is 14 residues long. CDR1 SEHNR and CDR2 FQNEAQ come from the germline V gene (reference sequence).

The chain recombines TRBV2 with TRBJ2-3; 7 nucleotides match TRBD2. Germline CDR1 SNHLY, CDR2 FYNNEI. CDR3 length: 14 amino acids. V lost 5 bases, J lost 0 bases, and 2 bases stayed unmatched. This CDR3 reads CASSFGGSTDTQYF. The CDR3, as DNA: TGTGCCAGCAGTTTCGGGGGGAGCACAGATACGCAGTATTTT.

This clone appeared once. The chain uses TRBV5-1 and TRBJ2-3, with TRBD2 identical over 9 bases. Germline lookup yields CDR1 SGHRS and CDR2 YFSETQ. V dropped 0 bases and J dropped 6; count of bases not matched to a gene: 5. The length of the CDR3 is 15 residues. The CDR3 sequence: CASSLGAGGEDTQYF. CDR3 in DNA: TGCGCCAGCAGCTTGGGAGCGGGGGGCGAGGATACGCAGTATTTT.

The chain employs TRBV4-2 and TRBJ1-2; 8 bases line up with TRBD1. With V trimmed by 3 bases and J by 4 bases, 7 bases remained unmatched. Germline V CDR1 and CDR2: LGHNA, YNFKEQ. This CDR3 region has 15 residues. The CDR3 here is CASSQTKGTGYGYTF. Written as DNA, the CDR3 is TGTGCCAGCAGCCAGACGAAGGGGACAGGCTATGGCTACACCTTC.

The chain combines TRBV28 with TRBJ1-5; TRBD1 is a possible D gene (6 bases). The CDR3 contains 14 residues. Trimming stripped 5 bases from V and 7 bases from J, with 15 bases between. Germline CDR1 reads MDHEN; CDR2 reads SYDVKM. The CDR3 region is CASSRGGGRQPQHF. In DNA, the CDR3 is TGTGCCAGCAGTAGAGGGGGGGGCAGGCAGCCCCAGCATTTT.

This clone has more than one count but fewer than ten. V is TRBV7-3 and J is TRBJ1-4; D is possibly TRBD1 (5 bases). The V and J ends lost 5 bases and 7 bases respectively, with 17 bases between them. CDR3 size: 15 residues. Germline V gene lookup returns CDR1 SGHTA and CDR2 FQGTGA. The CDR3 region has the DNA TGTGCCAGCAGCCCTAGGGGAGGGGTGGGTGAAAAACTGTTTTTT. It specifies CASSPRGGVGEKLFF.

V is TRBV30 and J is TRBJ2-3; 7 nucleotides line up with TRBD2. The J segment lost 3 bases and the V segment lost 8 bases, leaving 8 bases of the junction unmatched. Germline CDR1 reads GTSNPN; CDR2 reads SVGIG (reference sequence). The CDR3 extends over 13 amino acids. In DNA form, the CDR3 reads TGTGCCGGGGGGGGGTTTAGTACAGATACGCAGTATTTT. Its protein is CAGGGFSTDTQYF.